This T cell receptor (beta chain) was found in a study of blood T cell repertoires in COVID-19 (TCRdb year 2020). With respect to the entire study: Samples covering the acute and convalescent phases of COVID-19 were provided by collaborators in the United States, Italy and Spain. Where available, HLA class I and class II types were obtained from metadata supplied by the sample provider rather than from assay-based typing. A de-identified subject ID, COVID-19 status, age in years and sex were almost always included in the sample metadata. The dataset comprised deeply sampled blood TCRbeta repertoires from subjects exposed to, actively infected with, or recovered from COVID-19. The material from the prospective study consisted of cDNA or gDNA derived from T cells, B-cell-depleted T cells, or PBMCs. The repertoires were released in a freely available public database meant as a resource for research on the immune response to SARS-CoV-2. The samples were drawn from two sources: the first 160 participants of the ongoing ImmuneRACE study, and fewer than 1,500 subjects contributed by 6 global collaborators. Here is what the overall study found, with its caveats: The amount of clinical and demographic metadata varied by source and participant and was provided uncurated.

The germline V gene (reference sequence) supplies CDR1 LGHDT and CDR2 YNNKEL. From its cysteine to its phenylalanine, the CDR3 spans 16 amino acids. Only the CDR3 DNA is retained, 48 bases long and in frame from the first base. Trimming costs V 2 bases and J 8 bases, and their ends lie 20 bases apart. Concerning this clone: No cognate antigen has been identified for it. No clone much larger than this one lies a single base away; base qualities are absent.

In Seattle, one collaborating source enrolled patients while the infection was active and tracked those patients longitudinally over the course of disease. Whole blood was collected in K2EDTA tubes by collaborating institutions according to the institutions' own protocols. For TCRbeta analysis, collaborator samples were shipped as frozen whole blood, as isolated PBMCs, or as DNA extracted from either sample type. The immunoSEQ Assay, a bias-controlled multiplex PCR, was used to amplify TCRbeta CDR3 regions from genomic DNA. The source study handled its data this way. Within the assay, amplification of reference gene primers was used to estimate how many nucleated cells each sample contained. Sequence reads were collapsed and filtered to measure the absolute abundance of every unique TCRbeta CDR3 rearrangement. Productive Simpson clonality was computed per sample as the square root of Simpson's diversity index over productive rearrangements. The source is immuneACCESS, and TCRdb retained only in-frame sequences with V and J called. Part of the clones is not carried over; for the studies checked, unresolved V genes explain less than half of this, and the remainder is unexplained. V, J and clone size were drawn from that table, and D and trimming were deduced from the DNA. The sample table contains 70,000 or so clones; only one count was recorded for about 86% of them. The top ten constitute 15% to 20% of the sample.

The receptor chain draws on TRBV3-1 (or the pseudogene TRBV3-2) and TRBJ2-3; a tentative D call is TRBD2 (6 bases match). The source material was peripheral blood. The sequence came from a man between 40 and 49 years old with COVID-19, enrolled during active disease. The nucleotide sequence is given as TGTGCCAGCAGCCAAACCCGGGACTGGAGGCGGGGTACGCAGTATTTT. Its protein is CASSQTRDWRRGTQYF.